This passage covers 19 T cell receptor beta chains from one sample sequenced in a study of blood T cell repertoires in COVID-19. Profiling relied on immunoSEQ multiplex PCR, and the TCRdb table lists in-frame clones only, not all of them. Of over 75,000 clones in the sample, approximately 92% were seen once. Material for sequencing was peripheral blood. The receptors come from a woman of 80 years or more with active COVID-19.

The J gene is TRBJ2-2, the V gene TRBV5-1, with 7 bases lining up with TRBD2. With 3 bases clipped from V and 7 bases from J, the junction kept 9 bases outside the gene matches. CDR1 is SGHRS and CDR2 is YFSETQ in the germline V gene. The CDR3 is made up of 15 amino acids. CDR3 loop: CASSSNLGGNGELFF. CDR3 in DNA: TGCGCCAGCAGCTCCAATCTGGGGGGGAACGGGGAGCTGTTTTTT.

The chain links TRBV6-2 or TRBV6-3 to TRBJ2-7; D might be TRBD2 (5 bases). The CDR3 length is 16 residues. Trimming left V 6 bases short and J 3 bases short, with 21 bases between. Germline V gene sequence: CDR1 MNHEY, CDR2 SVGEGT. CDR3 DNA sequence: TGTGCCAGCAGCCGTTCGGTGGGAGCGAACCACTACGAGCAGTACTTC. Protein product: CASSRSVGANHYEQYF.

The V call is TRBV7-9, the J call TRBJ2-1; TRBD1 is a possible D gene (6 bases). The ends were cut back, 4 bases at V and 4 bases at J, with 17 bases in the middle. The CDR3 is made up of 16 amino acids. Germline V gene lookup returns CDR1 SEHNR and CDR2 FQNEAQ (reference sequence). The CDR3 nucleotides read TGTGCCAGCAGCTCGAATACAGGGTACGGTTACAATGAGCAGTTCTTC. Translation: CASSSNTGYGYNEQFF.

This clone has only one observation. This chain connects TRBV6-2 or TRBV6-3 to TRBJ2-5; 8 nucleotides match TRBD1. Looked up from germline, CDR1 is MNHEY and CDR2 is SVGEGT. Losses at the gene ends were 4 bases for V and 2 bases for J; bases not matched to a gene: 12. The CDR3 consists of 17 residues. CDR3 region: CASSSRPRTGHQETQYF. The CDR3 nucleotides are TGTGCCAGCAGTTCACGCCCCCGGACAGGGCATCAAGAGACCCAGTACTTC.

CDR3 nucleotide sequence: TGTGCCAGTAGTATAATCTTCGGGGACAACTACGAGCAGTACTTC. This sequence encodes CASSIIFGDNYEQYF. The V call is TRBV19, the J call TRBJ2-7; the D gene is possibly TRBD1 (6 bases). Germline-derived CDR1 and CDR2 are LNHDA and SQIVND (reference sequence). V gave up 2 bases and J gave up 3 bases, with 14 bases separating them. The CDR3 runs to 15 residues.

The V gene is TRBV7-7, the J gene TRBJ2-7; a weak D match, TRBD2 (5 bases). The CDR3 is made up of 15 amino acids. Trimming cost V 3 bases and J 5 bases, with 17 bases left between them. From germline, CDR1 is SSHAT and CDR2 FNYEAQ (reference sequence). The CDR3 reads CASSFSVSSIDEQYF. DNA for the CDR3: TGTGCCAGCAGCTTTAGCGTCAGTTCGATCGACGAGCAGTACTTC.

The chain uses TRBV7-2 and TRBJ2-1; D might be TRBD1 (6 bases). From germline, CDR1 is SGHTA and CDR2 FQGNSA. The CDR3 loop spans 15 amino acids. V was cut by 1 base and J by 10 bases, with 17 bases left in between. CDR3 loop: CASSLGGQGSREQFF. The CDR3 nucleotides are TGTGCCAGCAGCTTAGGGGGCCAGGGGAGTAGGGAGCAGTTCTTC.

The genes are TRBV28 and TRBJ1-4; weak D call: TRBD1 (6 bases). The germline V gene encodes CDR1 MDHEN and CDR2 SYDVKM. The CDR3 covers 15 residues. V lost 5 bases to trimming and J lost 4 bases, with 14 bases between them. The CDR3 DNA reads TGTGCCAGCAGTCTACAGGGCGAATTTAATGAAAAACTGTTTTTT. Translating it yields CASSLQGEFNEKLFF.

This chain's CDR3 is CSSRLRGSYNEQFF. The CDR3 bases are TGCAGCTCCCGGTTGAGGGGGTCCTACAATGAGCAGTTCTTC. The rearrangement joins TRBV29-1 to TRBJ2-1, with a weak D call TRBD1 (6 bases). V was clipped by 8 bases and J by 1 base, with 15 bases between them. Germline V gene data show CDR1 as SQVTM and CDR2 as ANQGSEA. The CDR3 is made up of 14 amino acids.

This clone was detected a few times. The chain employs TRBV18 and TRBJ1-3, with D possibly being TRBD1 (5 bases). Germline V CDR1 and CDR2: KGHSH, LQKENI. This CDR3 has 15 amino acids. V lost 6 bases to trimming and J lost 3 bases, with 15 bases between them. CDR3 in amino acids: CASSAGGARGNTIYF. The CDR3 region has the DNA TGTGCCAGCTCGGCAGGAGGGGCTCGTGGAAACACCATATATTTT.

CDR3 region: CASREGFGQPQHF. CDR3 nucleotides: TGTGCCAGCAGAGAGGGTTTCGGTCAGCCCCAGCATTTT. J is TRBJ1-5 and V is TRBV12-3 or TRBV12-4; D remains ambiguous. The V gene lost 6 bases and the J gene lost 6 bases, with 12 bases spanning the gap. This CDR3 is 13 amino acids long.

This chain links TRBV7-9 with TRBJ2-1, with 7 positions matching TRBD1. There are 13 residues in the CDR3. Germline V CDR1 and CDR2: SEHNR, FQNEAQ (reference sequence). V lost 10 bases to trimming and J lost 5 bases; unmatched junction nucleotides: 8. CDR3 in amino acids: CATSRDRDNEQFF. CDR3 nucleotide sequence: TGTGCCACCTCACGGGACAGAGACAATGAGCAGTTCTTC.

A remark on this clone: An end of the junction does not agree with germline; a read error may underlie this. V is TRBV30 and J is TRBJ1-1; tentative D call: TRBD1 (5 bases). The CDR3 contains 13 residues. Germline CDR1 is GTSNPN and CDR2 is SVGIG (reference sequence). The CDR3 reads CAWSVSGGTETFF. For the CDR3, the DNA is TGTGCCTGGAGTGTTTCGGGGGGTACTGAAACTTTCTTT.

The V call is TRBV5-1, the J call TRBJ2-1, with TRBD2 identical over 12 bases. The V gene's germline CDR1 is SGHRS and CDR2 YFSETQ. The length of the CDR3 is 16 residues. V lost 0 bases and J lost 10; bases outside the gene matches: 8. The CDR3 coding sequence is TGCGCCAGCAGCTTGGGCCCGACTAGCGGGAGAGTCGAGCAGTTCTTC. Amino acids: CASSLGPTSGRVEQFF.

V gene TRBV5-4 combines with J gene TRBJ2-1; TRBD2 matches at 12 bases. The ends lost 5 bases at V and 6 bases at J; junction bases unmatched: 12. The CDR3 length is 17 residues. Germline V gives CDR1 SGHNT, CDR2 YYREEE (reference sequence). The CDR3 here is CASRPKGASGRVNEQFF. In DNA, the CDR3 is TGTGCCAGCAGACCCAAAGGCGCTAGCGGGAGGGTCAATGAGCAGTTCTTC.

J is TRBJ2-1 and V is TRBV5-4; TRBD2 agrees at 9 bases. The CDR3 covers 15 residues. V gave up 6 bases and J gave up 9 bases; unmatched junction bases: 13. CDR1 SGHNT and CDR2 YYREEE come from the germline V gene (reference sequence). CDR3 DNA: TGTGCCAGCACCCGGCCTAGCGGGGAAAATGGTGAGCAGTTCTTC. Translating it yields CASTRPSGENGEQFF.

This clone showed up just once. The chain has TRBV29-1 and TRBJ2-3; 10 nucleotides match TRBD2. CDR1 is SQVTM, CDR2 ANQGSEA, per germline. The CDR3 has 12 amino acids. V dropped 7 bases and J dropped 5; count of bases not matched to a gene: 3. DNA of the CDR3: TGCAGCGCCTCTAGCGGGGGAGATACGCAGTATTTT. This translates into CSASSGGDTQYF.

This sequence joins TRBV7-2 and TRBJ2-3, with 14 positions matching TRBD2. V dropped 1 base and J dropped 3; count of bases not matched to a gene: 3. CDR3 length: 17 residues. The germline gives CDR1 SGHTA, CDR2 FQGNSA. The CDR3 DNA follows: TGTGCCAGCAGCTTAGTTGGGACTAGCGGGAGAACAGATACGCAGTATTTT. The encoded protein is CASSLVGTSGRTDTQYF.

The chain links TRBV9 to TRBJ2-5; no clear D. This CDR3 region has 13 residues. Germline assignment: CDR1 SGDLS and CDR2 YYNGEE. Between the trimmed V and J ends, which lost 0 bases and 7 bases, there was a span of 10 bases. Here the CDR3 reads CASSVDLVGTQYF. CDR3 nucleotide sequence: TGTGCCAGCAGCGTAGATTTAGTCGGGACCCAGTACTTC.